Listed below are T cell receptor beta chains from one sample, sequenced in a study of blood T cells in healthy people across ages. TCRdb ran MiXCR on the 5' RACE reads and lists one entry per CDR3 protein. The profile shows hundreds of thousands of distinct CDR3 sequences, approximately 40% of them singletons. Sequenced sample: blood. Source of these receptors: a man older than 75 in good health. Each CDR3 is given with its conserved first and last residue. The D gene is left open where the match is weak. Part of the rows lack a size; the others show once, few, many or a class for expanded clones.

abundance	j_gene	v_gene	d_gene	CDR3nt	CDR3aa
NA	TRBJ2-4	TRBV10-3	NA	TGTGCCATCTCCAGGACAGTAAAAGAACCAAAAAACATTCAGTACTTC	CAISRTVKEPKNIQYF
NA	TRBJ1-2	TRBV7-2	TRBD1	TGTGCCAGCAGCTCCCCAGGACAGGGGACCTCTGACTATGGCTACACCTTC	CASSSPGQGTSDYGYTF
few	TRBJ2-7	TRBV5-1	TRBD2	TGCGCCAGCAGCTTGGCTAGCGGCTACTCCTACGAGCAGTACTTC	CASSLASGYSYEQYF
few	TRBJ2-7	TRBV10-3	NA	TGTGCCATCAGAAGCGCGGATTCCTACGAGCAGTACTTC	CAIRSADSYEQYF
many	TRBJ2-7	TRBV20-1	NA	TGCAGTGCTGGAAAGAACCCCGGGACTCTCACTTCCTACGAGCAGTACTTC	CSAGKNPGTLTSYEQYF
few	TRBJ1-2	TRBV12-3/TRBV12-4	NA	TGTGCCAGCAGTTTGACGTCGGAGGGGACTTATGGCTACACCTTC	CASSLTSEGTYGYTF
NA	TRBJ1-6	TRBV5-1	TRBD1	TGCGCCAGCAGCCAAGACAGGGTTGGCTCACCCCTCCACTTT	CASSQDRVGSPLHF
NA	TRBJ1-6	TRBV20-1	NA	TGCAGTGCTAGAGATCGTATTGGAAATTCACCCCTCCACTTT	CSARDRIGNSPLHF
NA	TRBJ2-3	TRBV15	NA	TGTGCCACCAGCAGGTCCCCCCCCGATACGCAGTATTTT	CATSRSPPDTQYF
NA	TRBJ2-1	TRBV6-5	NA	TGTGCCAGCAGTTACTCTTCAGGGAGTAGGGGCGATGAGCAGTTCTTC	CASSYSSGSRGDEQFF
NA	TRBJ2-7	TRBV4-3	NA	TGCGCCAGCAGCCAAGAATTCGGCGGGACCTCCTACGAGCAGTACTTC	CASSQEFGGTSYEQYF
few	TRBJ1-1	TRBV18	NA	TGTGCCAGCTCACCAACGAGACAACAGAACACTGAAGCTTTCTTT	CASSPTRQQNTEAFF
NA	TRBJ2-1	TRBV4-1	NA	TGCGCCAGCAGCCAAGATTGGACAGATTACAATGAGCAGTTCTTC	CASSQDWTDYNEQFF
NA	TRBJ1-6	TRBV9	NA	TGTGCCAGCAGCGTATCGAGTCGTGGGGCAATTAATTCACCCCTCCACTTT	CASSVSSRGAINSPLHF
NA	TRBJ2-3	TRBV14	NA	TGTGCCAGCAGTCGGACATTCCGAAGCGATACGCAGTATTTT	CASSRTFRSDTQYF
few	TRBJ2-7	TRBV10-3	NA	TGTGCCATCAGTGTAGGGCGGGAATCCTACGAGCAGTACTTC	CAISVGRESYEQYF
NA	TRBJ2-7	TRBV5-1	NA	TGCGCCAGAGCTAAGGGGGCGAGGGAGGCCCAGTACTTC	CARAKGAREAQYF
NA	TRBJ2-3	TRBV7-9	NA	TGTGCCAGCGGCCGGCCGGGCACAGATACGCAGTATTTT	CASGRPGTDTQYF
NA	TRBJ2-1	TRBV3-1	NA	TGTGCCAGCAGCCGAGGTGGGGTTGTCTGCTACAATGAGCAGTTCTTC	CASSRGGVVCYNEQFF
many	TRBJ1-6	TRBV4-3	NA	TGCGCCAGCAGCCTCGAGCGGGACGGCAATTCACCCCTCCACTTT	CASSLERDGNSPLHF
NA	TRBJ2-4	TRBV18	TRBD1	TGTGCCAGCTCACCACAAGGGGGCCCAAACATTCAGTACTTC	CASSPQGGPNIQYF
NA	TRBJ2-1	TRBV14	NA	TGTGCCAGCAGGGGGGAAGGAGCCAATGAGCAGTTCTTC	CASRGEGANEQFF
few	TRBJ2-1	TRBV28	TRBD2	TGTGCCAGCAGTTTACGACTAGCGGGAGTTGAGCAGTTCTTC	CASSLRLAGVEQFF
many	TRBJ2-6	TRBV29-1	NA	TGCAGCGGGGAAATTGGTGGGGCCAACGTCCTGACTTTC	CSGEIGGANVLTF
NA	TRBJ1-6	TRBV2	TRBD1	TGTGCCAGCAGTAGACAGGGGGAATCACCCCTCCACTTT	CASSRQGESPLHF
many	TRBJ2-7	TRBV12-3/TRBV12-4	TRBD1	TGTGCCAGCCGGGGACAGGGCAATTACGAGCAGTACTTC	CASRGQGNYEQYF
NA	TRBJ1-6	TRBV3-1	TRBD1	TGTGCCAGCAGCCATGGACAGGGGCTCGGTTCACCCCTCCACTTT	CASSHGQGLGSPLHF
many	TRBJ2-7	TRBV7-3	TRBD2	TGTGCCAGCAGTTTGGGCCCCTATGGACTAGCGGGAATCGGCGAGCAGTACTTC	CASSLGPYGLAGIGEQYF
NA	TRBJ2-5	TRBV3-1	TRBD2	TGTGCCAGCAGCCAATCTCAAAGCGGGGCTGAGCAGTACTTC	CASSQSQSGAEQYF
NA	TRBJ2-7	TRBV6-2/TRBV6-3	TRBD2	TGTGCCAGCAGGGATCCGGGATCGGGACTAGAATTCTACGAGCAGTACTTC	CASRDPGSGLEFYEQYF
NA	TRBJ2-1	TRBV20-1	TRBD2	TGCAGTGCCGGTGCGGCGGGGGGTCTGGGGGGGCTAAATGAGCAGTTCTTC	CSAGAAGGLGGLNEQFF
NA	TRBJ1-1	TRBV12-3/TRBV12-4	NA	TGTGCCAGCGAAAAGGACCTGAACACTGAAGCTTTCTTT	CASEKDLNTEAFF
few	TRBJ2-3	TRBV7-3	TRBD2	TGTGCCAGCAGCTTCGCGGGACTAGCGACAGATACGCAGTATTTT	CASSFAGLATDTQYF
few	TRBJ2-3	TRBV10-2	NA	TGCGCCAGCAGTGAACAGGAGGGAGATACGCAGTATTTT	CASSEQEGDTQYF
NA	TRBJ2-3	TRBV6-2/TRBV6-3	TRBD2	TGTGCCAGCAGTCAGCTAGCGGGGGGGCGGACTGGACCCACAGATACGCAGTATTTT	CASSQLAGGRTGPTDTQYF
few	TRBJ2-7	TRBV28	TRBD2	TGTGCCAGCACTCGGACCGGGACTAGCCGCTACGAGCAGTACTTC	CASTRTGTSRYEQYF
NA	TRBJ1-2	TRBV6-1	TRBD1	TGTGCCAGCAGTAAAGCTAGACAGGGGGCACCGGGCTATGGCTACACCTTC	CASSKARQGAPGYGYTF
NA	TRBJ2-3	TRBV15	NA	TGTGCCACCAGCGGGGGACGTAGCACAGATACGCAGTATTTT	CATSGGRSTDTQYF